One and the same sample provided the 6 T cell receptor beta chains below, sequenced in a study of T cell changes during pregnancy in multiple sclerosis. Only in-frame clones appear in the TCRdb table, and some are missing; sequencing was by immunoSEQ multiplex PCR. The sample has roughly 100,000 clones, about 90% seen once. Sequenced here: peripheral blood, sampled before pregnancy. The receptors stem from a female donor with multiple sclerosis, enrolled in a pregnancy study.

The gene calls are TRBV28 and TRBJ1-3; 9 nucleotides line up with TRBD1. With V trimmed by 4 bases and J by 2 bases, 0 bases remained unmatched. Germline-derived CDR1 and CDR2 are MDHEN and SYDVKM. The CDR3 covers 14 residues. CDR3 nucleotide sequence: TGTGCCAGCAGTTGGACAGGGGCTGGAAACACCATATATTTT. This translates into CASSWTGAGNTIYF. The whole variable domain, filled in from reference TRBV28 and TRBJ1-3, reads DVKVTQSSRYLVKRTGEKVFLECVQDMDHENMFWYRQDPGLGLRLIYFSYDVKMKEKGDIPEGYSVSREKKERFSLILESASTNQTSMYLCASSWTGAGNTIYFGEGSWLTVV.

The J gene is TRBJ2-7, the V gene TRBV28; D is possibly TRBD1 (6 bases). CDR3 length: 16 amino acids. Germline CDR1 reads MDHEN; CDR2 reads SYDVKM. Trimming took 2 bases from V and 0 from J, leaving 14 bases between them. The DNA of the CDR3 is TGTGCCAGCAGTTTACGACCAGGGGACAACTCCTACGAGCAGTACTTC. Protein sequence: CASSLRPGDNSYEQYF.

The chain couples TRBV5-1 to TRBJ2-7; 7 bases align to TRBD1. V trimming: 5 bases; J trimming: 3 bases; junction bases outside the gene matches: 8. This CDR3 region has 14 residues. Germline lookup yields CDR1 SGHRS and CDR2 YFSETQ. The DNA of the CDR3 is TGCGCCAGCAGTTCCGGGACAGTGCTCTACGAGCAGTACTTC. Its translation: CASSSGTVLYEQYF.

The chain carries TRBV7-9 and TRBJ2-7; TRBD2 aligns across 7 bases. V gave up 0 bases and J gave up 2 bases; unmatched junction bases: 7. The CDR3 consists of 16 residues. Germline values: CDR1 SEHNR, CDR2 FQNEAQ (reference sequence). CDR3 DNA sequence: TGTGCCAGCAGCTTAGCCCCCCGGGGAGGGACCTACGAGCAGTACTTC. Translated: CASSLAPRGGTYEQYF.

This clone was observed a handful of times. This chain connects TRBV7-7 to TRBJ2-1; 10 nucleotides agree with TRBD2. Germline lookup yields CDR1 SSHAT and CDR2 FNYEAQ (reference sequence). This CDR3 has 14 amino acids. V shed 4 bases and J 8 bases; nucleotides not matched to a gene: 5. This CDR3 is CASSYSGGADEQFF. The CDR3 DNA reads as TGTGCCAGCAGCTACAGCGGGGGGGCCGATGAGCAGTTCTTC. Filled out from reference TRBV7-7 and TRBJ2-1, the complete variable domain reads GAGVSQSPRYKVTKRGQDVTLRCDPISSHATLYWYQQALGQGPEFLTYFNYEAQPDKSGLPSDRFSAERPEGSISTLTIQRTEQRDSAMYRCASSYSGGADEQFFGPGTRLTVL.

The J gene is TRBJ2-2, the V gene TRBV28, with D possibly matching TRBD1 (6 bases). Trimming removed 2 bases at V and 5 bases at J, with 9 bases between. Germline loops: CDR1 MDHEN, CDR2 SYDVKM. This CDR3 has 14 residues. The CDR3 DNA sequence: TGTGCCAGCAGTTTAGCAGGGGAAACCGGGGAGCTGTTTTTT. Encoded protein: CASSLAGETGELFF. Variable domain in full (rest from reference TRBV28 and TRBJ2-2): DVKVTQSSRYLVKRTGEKVFLECVQDMDHENMFWYRQDPGLGLRLIYFSYDVKMKEKGDIPEGYSVSREKKERFSLILESASTNQTSMYLCASSLAGETGELFFGEGSRLTVL.